The 24 T cell receptor beta chains below come from one sample, sequenced in a study of T cell repertoires in cytomegalovirus infection. MiXCR was run by TCRdb on the reads, yielding one entry per CDR3 protein. Of 100,000 to 150,000 distinct CDR3 sequences listed, roughly 9% were seen once; the top ten hold around 10%. The sample was PBMCs. Receptors were obtained from a human donor in good health (CMV status not recorded). Some clones in this sample may be carry-over from other donors' samples.

In this sample, this clonotype turned up many times. V usage is TRBV5-1 and J usage is TRBJ2-2; the D gene is possibly TRBD1 (5 bases). Trimming cost V 5 bases and J 1 base, with 9 bases left between them. The CDR3 is made up of 14 amino acids. Germline lookup yields CDR1 SGHRS and CDR2 YFSETQ. CDR3 sequence: CASSSRGNTGELFF. CDR3 sequence (DNA): TGCGCCAGCAGTTCTAGGGGGAACACCGGGGAGCTGTTTTTT. Combining the CDR3 with reference TRBV5-1 and TRBJ2-2 gives the whole variable domain KAGVTQTPRYLIKTRGQQVTLSCSPISGHRSVSWYQQTPGQGLQFLFEYFSETQRNKGNFPGRFSGRQFSNSRSEMNVSTLELGDSALYLCASSSRGNTGELFFGEGSRLTVL.

There are many counts of this clonotype. The gene calls are TRBV6-5 and TRBJ2-2; 8 bases line up with TRBD1. V was pared by 0 bases and J by 1 base, with 4 bases of the junction left unmatched. The CDR3 consists of 17 residues. Germline loops: CDR1 MNHEY, CDR2 SVGAGI. CDR3 bases: TGTGCCAGCAGTTACTCGTTTGGACAGGGGAACACCGGGGAGCTGTTTTTT. Encoded protein: CASSYSFGQGNTGELFF.

This clonotype was found a few times. The chain carries TRBV2 and TRBJ2-7, with TRBD2 identical over 8 bases. The CDR3 sequence is 13 residues long. Trimming cost V 10 bases and J 5 bases; bases outside gene matches: 10. The germline CDR1 and CDR2 sequences are SNHLY and FYNNEI. CDR3 protein: CAIYRGGGHEQYF. The CDR3 DNA is TGTGCCATCTACCGGGGGGGCGGACACGAGCAGTACTTC.

The chain is built from TRBV2 and TRBJ1-5; the D gene is possibly TRBD1 (5 bases). CDR1 is SNHLY, CDR2 FYNNEI, per germline. The CDR3 runs 14 residues. Trimming removed 6 bases at V and 5 bases at J, with 14 bases between. For the CDR3, the DNA is TGTGCCAGCAGACCCGGGACCGTAGATCAGCCCCAGCATTTT. It is translated as CASRPGTVDQPQHF.

This clonotype was seen many times. The gene calls are TRBV29-1 and TRBJ2-7; 8 bases match TRBD1. J lost 1 base, V lost 6 bases, and 11 bases had no gene match. Germline V gene lookup returns CDR1 SQVTM and CDR2 ANQGSEA. This CDR3 has 15 amino acids. The CDR3 DNA sequence: TGCAGCGTGGGAAGAGACAGGGGTTCTTCCTACGAGCAGTACTTC. This sequence encodes CSVGRDRGSSYEQYF.

This clonotype was found a few times. This chain connects TRBV6-2 or TRBV6-3 to TRBJ1-5; weak D call: TRBD1 (6 bases). The V gene lost 5 bases and the J gene lost 7 bases, with 12 bases spanning the gap. The germline CDR1 and CDR2 sequences are MNHEY and SVGEGT. The length of the CDR3 is 13 residues. This chain's CDR3 is CASSRQEGQPQHF. The CDR3 DNA is TGTGCCAGCAGTCGACAGGAGGGACAGCCCCAGCATTTT.

This clonotype was seen repeatedly, ten times or more. The rearrangement links TRBV6-1 to TRBJ2-1, with a weak D call TRBD1 (6 bases). With 9 bases removed from V and 1 base from J, the gap between germline ends came to 10 bases. Germline assignment: CDR1 MNHNS and CDR2 SASEGT. This CDR3 spans 13 amino acids. This chain's CDR3 is CASYRESYNEQFF. CDR3 sequence (DNA): TGTGCCAGTTACAGGGAATCCTACAATGAGCAGTTCTTC.

This clonotype was detected ten times or more. The genes are TRBV12-3 or TRBV12-4 and TRBJ2-4, with a weak D call TRBD2 (6 bases). This CDR3 region has 15 residues. The germline V and J ends were trimmed by 7 bases and 4 bases, with 17 bases remaining between them. CDR3 sequence reads: CASTTLGGQKNIQYF. CDR3 DNA: TGTGCCAGCACCACCCTCGGAGGGCAGAAAAACATTCAGTACTTC.

This clonotype was picked up a small number of times. The chain links TRBV28 to TRBJ1-6; TRBD1 matches 9 bases. With 4 bases clipped from V and 9 bases from J, the junction kept 13 bases outside the gene matches. Germline CDR1 is MDHEN and CDR2 is SYDVKM. The CDR3 has 17 residues. In nucleotides, the CDR3 is TGTGCCAGCAGTTCTCCCGGGGCAGGACAGGGGAGTTCACCCCTCCACTTT. Amino acids: CASSSPGAGQGSSPLHF.

This clonotype has a count of ten or more. The chain links TRBV7-2 to TRBJ1-1; the D is unclear. Per the germline V gene, CDR1 is SGHTA and CDR2 is FQGNSA. CDR3 length: 14 residues. Trimming removed 7 bases at V and 0 bases at J, with 12 bases between. The CDR3 DNA is TGTGCCAGCATCCTAGCCGGGTTGAACACTGAAGCTTTCTTT. This codes for CASILAGLNTEAFF.

This clonotype was detected many times. V usage is TRBV12-3 or TRBV12-4 and J usage is TRBJ2-7; TRBD1 matches 7 bases. The V segment lost 1 base and the J segment 4 bases; nucleotides outside the gene matches: 7. The CDR3 consists of 15 residues. CDR3 residues: CASSLGGGAGYEQYF. The CDR3 nucleotides are TGTGCCAGCAGTTTAGGAGGGGGCGCCGGATACGAGCAGTACTTC.

This clonotype showed up many times. J is TRBJ1-1 and V is TRBV12-3 or TRBV12-4, with D unclear. Trimming removed 1 base from V and 1 base from J, with 4 bases in between. This CDR3 region has 13 residues. CDR3 in DNA: TGTGCCAGCAGTTTAGGTTGGAACACTGAAGCTTTCTTT. Its protein product is CASSLGWNTEAFF.

This clonotype was counted a few times. V gene TRBV9 combines with J gene TRBJ2-1, with D uncertain. With 0 bases removed from V and 9 bases from J, the gap between germline ends came to 10 bases. This CDR3 is built from 13 residues. Germline assignment: CDR1 SGDLS and CDR2 YYNGEE. As DNA, the CDR3 is TGTGCCAGCAGCGTAGCTACGGGTGGTGAGCAGTTCTTC. As protein: CASSVATGGEQFF.

In its sample, this clonotype was seen many times. The V call is TRBV28, the J call TRBJ1-6, with D tentatively TRBD1 (5 bases). Germline CDR1 reads MDHEN; CDR2 reads SYDVKM. CDR3 length: 14 amino acids. V gave up 7 bases and J gave up 9 bases, with 16 bases separating them. CDR3 sequence reads: CASISSGRGSPLHF. The CDR3 DNA follows: TGTGCCAGCATTTCGTCGGGACGGGGTTCACCCCTCCACTTT.

In its sample, this clonotype was seen many times. The chain joins TRBV12-3 or TRBV12-4 to TRBJ2-3; TRBD2 is a possible D gene (6 bases). V lost 4 bases to trimming and J lost 6 bases, with 20 bases between them. This CDR3 has 16 amino acids. This CDR3 is CASSWPPGLAGDTQYF. The CDR3 DNA reads as TGTGCCAGCAGTTGGCCCCCGGGACTCGCCGGGGATACGCAGTATTTT.

In its sample, this clonotype was seen many times. The CDR3 nucleotides read TGTGCCAGCAGTTTTGGGGGTCTCTCCTACGAGCAGTACTTC. Translating it yields CASSFGGLSYEQYF. This chain links TRBV6-6 with TRBJ2-7, with D possibly called TRBD1 or TRBD2 (5 bases each). V dropped 4 bases and J dropped 0 bases, with 10 bases sitting between them. The CDR3 has 14 residues. Germline V gene data show CDR1 as MNHNY and CDR2 as SVGAGI (reference sequence).

CDR3 protein: CASRDPSLSPQFF. The CDR3 nucleotides read TGTGCCAGCAGGGACCCCTCTCTTTCGCCGCAGTTCTTC. The V gene is TRBV6-2 or TRBV6-3, the J gene TRBJ2-1; the D is unclear. The CDR3 is 13 amino acids. The germline V gene has CDR1 MNHEY and CDR2 SVGEGT. Trimming shortened V by 6 bases and J by 12 bases, and 18 bases separated the two germline ends.

The table lists this clonotype with many counts. The DNA for the CDR3 is TGTGCCAGCAGTGTTGGGGAGGGATATCAGCCCCAGCATTTT. It encodes CASSVGEGYQPQHF. The V gene is TRBV2, the J gene TRBJ1-5, with D hard to call. V was clipped by 4 bases and J by 5 bases, with 12 bases between them. CDR1 SNHLY and CDR2 FYNNEI come from the germline V gene. CDR3 length equals 14 residues.

This clonotype showed up many times. This chain links TRBV10-3 with TRBJ2-1; D is uncertain. This CDR3 comprises 15 residues. Germline CDR1 ENHRY, CDR2 SYGVKD. With 0 bases removed from V and 0 bases from J, the gap between germline ends came to 6 bases. For the CDR3, the DNA is TGTGCCATCAGTGAGTCGAAACTCTCCTACAATGAGCAGTTCTTC. Its protein product is CAISESKLSYNEQFF.

This clonotype has a count of ten or more. CDR3 sequence: CASTDEQDYGYTF. CDR3 in DNA: TGTGCCAGCACCGATGAACAGGACTATGGCTACACCTTC. V usage is TRBV28 and J usage is TRBJ1-2, with TRBD1 as a possible D gene (5 bases). This CDR3 has 13 amino acids. Trimming pared 7 bases from V and 3 bases from J, leaving 12 bases between. Germline CDR1 MDHEN, CDR2 SYDVKM.

The V gene is TRBV11-2, the J gene TRBJ2-3, with 8 bases matching TRBD2. Germline values: CDR1 SGHAT, CDR2 FQNNGV. V dropped 4 bases and J dropped 2; count of bases not matched to a gene: 11. The CDR3 contains 17 residues. The CDR3 region has the DNA TGTGCCAGCAGCTCCGGAATAGCGGGGAGAACCACAGATACGCAGTATTTT. This encodes CASSSGIAGRTTDTQYF. The full variable domain, rest sourced from reference TRBV11-2 and TRBJ2-3, is EAGVAQSPRYKIIEKRQSVAFWCNPISGHATLYWYQQILGQGPKLLIQFQNNGVVDDSQLPKDRFSAERLKGVDSTLKIQPAKLEDSAVYLCASSSGIAGRTTDTQYFGPGTRLTVL.

This clonotype was recorded many times. The V gene is TRBV18, the J gene TRBJ1-2; D perhaps matches TRBD1 (5 bases). CDR1 KGHSH and CDR2 LQKENI come from the germline V gene. V was pared by 2 bases and J by 0 bases, with 25 bases between. The CDR3 sequence is 20 residues long. This chain's CDR3 is CASSPTRVDRKFPTNYGYTF. CDR3 sequence (DNA): TGTGCCAGCTCACCAACCCGAGTCGACAGAAAGTTTCCTACTAACTATGGCTACACCTTC.

The chain carries TRBV6-6 and TRBJ2-5; perhaps D is TRBD1 or TRBD2 (5 bases each). Germline lookup yields CDR1 MNHNY and CDR2 SVGAGI (reference sequence). CDR3 length: 16 amino acids. With 7 bases removed from V and 0 bases from J, the gap between germline ends came to 18 bases. The CDR3 region is CASTQTGRPNQETQYF. The CDR3, as DNA: TGTGCCAGCACCCAGACGGGGCGTCCGAACCAAGAGACCCAGTACTTC.

A few counts support this clonotype. CDR3 loop: CASTTPPTEAFF. CDR3 DNA: TGTGCCAGCACCACTCCCCCCACTGAAGCTTTCTTT. The J gene is TRBJ1-1, the V gene TRBV2, with D uncertain. Trimming cost V 7 bases and J 4 bases, with 10 bases left between them. The CDR3 runs to 12 residues. Germline CDR1 is SNHLY and CDR2 is FYNNEI.